This note documents a single T cell receptor (beta chain) sequence. Its cognate antigen is unknown. This sample was included in a study of blood T cells in healthy people across ages. Study-level findings and limits: The percentage of naive T cells correlated strongly with TCR beta diversity. Diversity figures derived from one million T cells were judged to underestimate the true value.

Losses at the gene ends were 2 bases for V and 2 bases for J; bases not matched to a gene: 7. Germline V CDR1 and CDR2: KGHSH, LQKENI. This CDR3 has 16 residues. The second PCR ran about 6 to 12 cycles with a sample-barcoded 5' primer and J-beta primers. MiXCR was run by TCRdb on the 5' RACE reads, yielding one entry per CDR3 protein. The profile shows about 1.6 million distinct CDR3 sequences, 34% of them singletons. This chain connects TRBV18 to TRBJ2-7; TRBD1 aligns across 9 bases. Material for sequencing was blood. This receptor was taken from a woman aged 30 to 39 in good health. CDR3 sequence reads: CASSPSAGQGAYEQYF. CDR3 coding DNA: TGTGCCAGCTCACCATCCGCGGGACAGGGTGCCTACGAGCAGTACTTC. The complete variable domain, with remaining parts taken from reference TRBV18 and TRBJ2-7, reads NAGVMQNPRHLVRRRGQEARLRCSPMKGHSHVYWYRQLPEEGLKFMVYLQKENIIDESGMPKERFSAEFPKEGPSILRIQQVVRGDSAAYFCASSPSAGQGAYEQYFGPGTRLTVT.